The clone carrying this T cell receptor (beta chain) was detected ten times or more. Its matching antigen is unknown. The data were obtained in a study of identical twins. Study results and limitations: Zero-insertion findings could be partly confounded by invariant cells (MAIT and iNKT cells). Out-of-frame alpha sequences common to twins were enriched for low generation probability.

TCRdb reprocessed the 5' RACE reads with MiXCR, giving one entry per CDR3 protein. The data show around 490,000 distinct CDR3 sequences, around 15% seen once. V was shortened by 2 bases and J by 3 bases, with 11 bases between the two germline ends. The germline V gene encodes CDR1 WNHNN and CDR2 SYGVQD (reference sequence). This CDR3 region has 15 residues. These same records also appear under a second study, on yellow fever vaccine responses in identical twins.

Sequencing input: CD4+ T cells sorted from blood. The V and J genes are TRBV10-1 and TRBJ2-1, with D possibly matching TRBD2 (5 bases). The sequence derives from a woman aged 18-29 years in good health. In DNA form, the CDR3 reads TGCGCCAGCAGTGAGGGCCAGCGGAGCTACAATGAGCAGTTCTTC. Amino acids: CASSEGQRSYNEQFF.